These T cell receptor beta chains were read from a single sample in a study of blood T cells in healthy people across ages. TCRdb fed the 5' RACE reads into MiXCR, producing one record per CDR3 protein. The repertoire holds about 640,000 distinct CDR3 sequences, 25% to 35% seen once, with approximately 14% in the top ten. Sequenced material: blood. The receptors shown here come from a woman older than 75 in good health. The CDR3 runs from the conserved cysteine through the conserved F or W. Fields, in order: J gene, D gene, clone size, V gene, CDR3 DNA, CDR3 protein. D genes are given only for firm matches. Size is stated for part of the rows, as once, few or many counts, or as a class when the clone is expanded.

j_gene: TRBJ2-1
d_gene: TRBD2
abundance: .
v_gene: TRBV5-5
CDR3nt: TGTGCCAGCAGCTTGACCACTAGCGGGGGAAGCTCCTACAATGAGCAGTTCTTC
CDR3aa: CASSLTTSGGSSYNEQFF

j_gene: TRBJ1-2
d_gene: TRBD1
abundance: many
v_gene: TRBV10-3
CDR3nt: TGTGCCATCAGTGACTTGACAGGGTGGGATGGCTACACCTTC
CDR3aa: CAISDLTGWDGYTF

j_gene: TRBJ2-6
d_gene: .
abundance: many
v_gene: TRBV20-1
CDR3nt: TGCAGTGCCCCCTACTACTCTGGGGCCAACGTCCTGACTTTC
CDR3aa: CSAPYYSGANVLTF

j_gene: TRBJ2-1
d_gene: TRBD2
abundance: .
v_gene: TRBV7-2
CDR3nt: TGTGCCAGCTCTCTAGCGGGGGGGCGTGGGAATGAGCAGTTCTTC
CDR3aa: CASSLAGGRGNEQFF

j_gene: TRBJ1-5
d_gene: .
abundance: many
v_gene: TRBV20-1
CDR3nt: TGCAGTGTAAGGGCTGGGCTTAGCAATCAGCCCCAGCATTTT
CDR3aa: CSVRAGLSNQPQHF

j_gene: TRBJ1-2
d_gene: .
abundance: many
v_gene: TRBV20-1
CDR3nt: TGCAGTGCTAGGGACGGTCGAAGGTATGGCTACACCTTC
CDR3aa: CSARDGRRYGYTF

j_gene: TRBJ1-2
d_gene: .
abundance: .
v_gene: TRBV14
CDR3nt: TGTGCCAGCAGCCAAGATGTGAGGATCAATGGCTACACCTTC
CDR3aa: CASSQDVRINGYTF

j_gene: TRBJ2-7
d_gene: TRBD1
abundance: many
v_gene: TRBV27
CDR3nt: TGTGCCAGCAAGGAGGGACAGGGGACATACGAGCAGTACTTC
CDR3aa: CASKEGQGTYEQYF

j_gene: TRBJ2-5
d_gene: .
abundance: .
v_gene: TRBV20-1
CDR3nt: TGCAGTGCTAGAGATAGGCAGGGGGAGACCCAGTACTTC
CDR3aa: CSARDRQGETQYF

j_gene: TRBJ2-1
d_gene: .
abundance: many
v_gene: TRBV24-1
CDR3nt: TGTGCCACCAGTGAGAGGGGCAATGAGCAGTTCTTC
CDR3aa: CATSERGNEQFF

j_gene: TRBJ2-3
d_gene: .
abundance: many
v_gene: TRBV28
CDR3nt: TGTGCCAGCAGTCCTCCTAGGGGGGGAATAGATACGCAGTATTTT
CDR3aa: CASSPPRGGIDTQYF

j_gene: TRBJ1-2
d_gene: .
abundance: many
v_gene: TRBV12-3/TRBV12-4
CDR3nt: TGTGCCAGCAGTATGGGCTATGGCTACACCTTC
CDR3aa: CASSMGYGYTF

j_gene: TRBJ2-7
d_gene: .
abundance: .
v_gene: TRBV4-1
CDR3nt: TGCGCCAGCAGCCAAGGGCCGCAGAAGGGTGGAACCTACGTGCAGTACTTC
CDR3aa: CASSQGPQKGGTYVQYF

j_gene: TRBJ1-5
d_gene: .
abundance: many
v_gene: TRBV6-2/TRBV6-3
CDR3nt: TGTGCCAGCAGGGAGGGAGGCAATCAGCCCCAGCATTTT
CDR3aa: CASREGGNQPQHF

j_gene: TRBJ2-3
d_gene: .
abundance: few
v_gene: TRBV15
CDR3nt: TGTGCCACCAGCAGAGTAGGGGGGACGCAGTATTTT
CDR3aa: CATSRVGGTQYF

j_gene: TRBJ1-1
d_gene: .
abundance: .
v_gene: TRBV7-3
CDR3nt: TGTGCCAGCAGCTTGAACCAGGGCCGAGCTTTCTTT
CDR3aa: CASSLNQGRAFF

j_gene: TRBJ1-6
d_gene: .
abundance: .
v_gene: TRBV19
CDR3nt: TGTGCCAGTAGTTCCCGGGACGTCGATTCACCCCTCCACTTT
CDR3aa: CASSSRDVDSPLHF

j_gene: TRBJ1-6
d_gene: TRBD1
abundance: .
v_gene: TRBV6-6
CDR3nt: TGTGCCAGCAGTTACGGAGGACAGGGGGAATCACCCCTCCACTTT
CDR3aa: CASSYGGQGESPLHF

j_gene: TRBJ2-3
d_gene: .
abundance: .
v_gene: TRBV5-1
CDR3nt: TGCGCCAGCAGCTTGGGACAGGCCGGAGATACGCAGTATTTT
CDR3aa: CASSLGQAGDTQYF

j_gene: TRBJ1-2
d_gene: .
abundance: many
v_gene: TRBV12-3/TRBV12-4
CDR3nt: TGTGCCAGCAGTTTAGCGTCCGGGCGTGACGGCTACACCTTC
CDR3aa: CASSLASGRDGYTF

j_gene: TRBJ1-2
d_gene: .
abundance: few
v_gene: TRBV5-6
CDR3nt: TGTGCCAGCAGCCGGGACCGCAGGGTCTATGACTACACCTTC
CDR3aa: CASSRDRRVYDYTF

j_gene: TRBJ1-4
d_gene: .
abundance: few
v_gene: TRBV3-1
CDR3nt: TGTGCCAGCACTCCAGGAAGCGCTAATGAAAAACTGTTTTTT
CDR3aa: CASTPGSANEKLFF